These 29 T cell receptor beta chains originate from one sample sequenced in a study of cytomegalovirus exposure and HLA in healthy donors. The PCR employed 60 Vbeta primers together with 13 Jbeta primers. Measured with immunoSEQ multiplex PCR; TCRdb has only the in-frame clones, and not every one. Of under 90,000 clones in the sample, approximately 80% were seen once. The sample was PBMCs. These receptors all stem from a man aged 40-49 years in good health and CMV-seronegative.

This chain connects TRBV27 to TRBJ2-7; the D gene is possibly TRBD1 (7 bases). Trimming removed 0 bases from V and 2 bases from J, with 20 bases in between. Germline assignment: CDR1 MNHEY and CDR2 SMNVEV (reference sequence). This CDR3 contains 18 residues. The CDR3 region is CASSLSLGSRGTAYEQYF. The CDR3 region has the DNA TGTGCCAGCAGTTTATCGCTGGGAAGCCGGGGGACAGCCTACGAGCAGTACTTC.

The V gene is TRBV4-3, the J gene TRBJ2-6; a weak D match, TRBD2 (6 bases). Trimming left V 0 bases short and J 0 bases short, with 6 bases between. The CDR3 has 16 amino acids. The germline gives CDR1 LGHNA, CDR2 YSLEER. CDR3 nucleotide sequence: TGCGCCAGCAGCCAAGACGGGAGCTCTGGGGCCAACGTCCTGACTTTC. This translates into CASSQDGSSGANVLTF.

With regard to this clone: One junction end disagrees with the germline gene, perhaps due to a read error. V usage is TRBV19 and J usage is TRBJ1-1, with 8 positions matching TRBD1. Germline assignment: CDR1 LNHDA and CDR2 SQIVND (reference sequence). This CDR3 comprises 14 residues. CDR3 in DNA: TGTGCCAGTAGTTTAGACAGGGGATACACTGAAGCTTTCTTT. Amino acids: CASSLDRGYTEAFF.

The rearrangement uses TRBV6-4 and TRBJ2-1; TRBD2 matches 7 bases. V was pared by 5 bases and J by 10 bases, with 11 bases of the junction left unmatched. This CDR3 spans 14 amino acids. From germline, CDR1 is MRHNA and CDR2 SNTAGT. The CDR3 loop reads CASSRSLAAKEQFF. The CDR3 region has the DNA TGTGCCAGCAGTCGGAGTCTAGCGGCGAAAGAGCAGTTCTTC.

The chain is built from TRBV4-3 and TRBJ1-5; TRBD1 is a possible D gene (6 bases). V was pared by 2 bases and J by 0 bases, with 11 bases between. There are 16 residues in the CDR3. Germline V gene data show CDR1 as LGHNA and CDR2 as YSLEER. This CDR3 reads CASSQPYRDSNQPQHF. The CDR3 nucleotides are TGCGCCAGCAGCCAACCGTACAGGGATAGCAATCAGCCCCAGCATTTT.

V gene TRBV4-2 combines with J gene TRBJ1-3, with D possibly being TRBD1 (6 bases). Germline assignment: CDR1 LGHNA and CDR2 YNFKEQ. This CDR3 has 15 residues. Trimming shortened V by 4 bases and J by 4 bases, and 14 bases separated the two germline ends. For the CDR3, the DNA is TGTGCCAGCAGCCCTACTGCAGGGGTCGGAAACACCATATATTTT. It codes for CASSPTAGVGNTIYF.

The V call is TRBV11-2, the J call TRBJ2-1; tentative D call: TRBD1 (5 bases). The V gene's germline CDR1 is SGHAT and CDR2 FQNNGV. The CDR3 extends over 14 amino acids. V was shortened by 2 bases and J by 5 bases, with 10 bases between the two germline ends. The CDR3 loop is CASSLLSGNNEQFF. The CDR3 coding sequence is TGTGCCAGCAGCTTACTGTCAGGGAACAATGAGCAGTTCTTC.

The chain uses TRBV7-2 and TRBJ2-7; 10 positions match TRBD2. V dropped 1 base and J dropped 5; count of bases not matched to a gene: 14. The CDR3 consists of 18 residues. CDR1 is SGHTA and CDR2 is FQGNSA in the germline V gene. CDR3 loop: CASSLDPPRLAGDNEQYF. CDR3 bases: TGTGCCAGCAGCTTAGACCCCCCGCGGCTAGCGGGGGACAACGAGCAGTACTTC.

The table lists this clone with a few counts. This chain uses TRBV9 with TRBJ1-1; D call uncertain. CDR1 and CDR2 from the germline V gene are SGDLS and YYNGEE. The CDR3 contains 13 residues. V was pared by 0 bases and J by 0 bases, with 3 bases between. CDR3 amino acids: CASSVAVNTEAFF. The CDR3 DNA is TGTGCCAGCAGCGTAGCGGTGAACACTGAAGCTTTCTTT.

The CDR3 is CASSTNRGRNYEQYF. CDR3 coding DNA: TGTGCCAGCAGCACCAACAGGGGCCGTAACTACGAGCAGTACTTC. This rearrangement joins TRBV21-1 to TRBJ2-7; the table's D call TRBD1 went unverified against the DNA. TRBV21-1 is noted as a pseudogene. The CDR3 is 15 residues long.

This clone was seen a few times. V gene TRBV10-3 combines with J gene TRBJ1-4; perhaps TRBD1 as D (5 bases). CDR3 size: 15 residues. Germline V CDR1 and CDR2: ENHRY, SYGVKD. V lost 3 bases and J 7 bases, leaving 15 bases between the germline ends. The CDR3 nucleotides are TGTGCCATCAGTGACTCCCAGGGCCAAGGTGAAAAACTGTTTTTT. Its protein is CAISDSQGQGEKLFF.

The chain couples TRBV9 to TRBJ2-2; TRBD2 agrees at 7 bases. With V trimmed by 0 bases and J by 2 bases, 4 bases remained unmatched. CDR1 is SGDLS and CDR2 is YYNGEE in the germline V gene. The CDR3 is 16 residues long. CDR3 nucleotides: TGTGCCAGCAGCGTAGGGCTAGCGGAAAACACCGGGGAGCTGTTTTTT. Its translation: CASSVGLAENTGELFF.

This clone was counted once. The gene calls are TRBV7-2 and TRBJ1-5; possibly TRBD1 for D (6 bases). CDR3 size: 15 residues. Germline CDR1 reads SGHTA; CDR2 reads FQGNSA. Trimming shortened V by 5 bases and J by 6 bases, and 17 bases separated the two germline ends. DNA of the CDR3: TGTGCCAGCAGCGGGGGGGCAGGATCTAGTCAGCCCCAGCATTTT. It is translated as CASSGGAGSSQPQHF.

With respect to this clone: Relative to the germline gene, one junction end is altered; a read error may explain this. The CDR3 sequence is CSVEDRGRAYGYTF. For the CDR3, the DNA is TGCAGCGTCGAAGACAGGGGACGGGCCTATGGCTACACCTTC. The chain employs TRBV29-1 and TRBJ1-2; 8 nucleotides match TRBD1. The CDR3 consists of 14 residues. The germline gives CDR1 SQVTM, CDR2 ANQGSEA.

The chain joins TRBV28 to TRBJ1-1; D is undetermined. Trimming removed 2 bases from V and 0 bases from J, with 13 bases in between. CDR3 length equals 16 residues. From germline, CDR1 is MDHEN and CDR2 SYDVKM. The CDR3 region is CASSLGLEDLNTEAFF. The DNA of the CDR3 is TGTGCCAGCAGTTTAGGCCTGGAGGACCTGAACACTGAAGCTTTCTTT.

The chain joins TRBV6-5 to TRBJ2-7; the D gene is possibly TRBD1 (6 bases). V was clipped by 0 bases and J by 1 base, with 10 bases between them. Germline lookup yields CDR1 MNHEY and CDR2 SVGAGI. The CDR3 runs to 15 residues. As DNA, the CDR3 is TGTGCCAGCAGTTACTCCGGGACACTATCCTACGAGCAGTACTTC. It codes for CASSYSGTLSYEQYF.

This clone was seen a few times. This rearrangement joins TRBV6-6 to TRBJ2-7, with 8 bases identical to TRBD1. Unmatched junction bases numbered 7, after V lost 6 bases and J lost 3 bases. The CDR3 is made up of 14 amino acids. Germline V gene lookup returns CDR1 MNHNY and CDR2 SVGAGI (reference sequence). The CDR3: CASSHRTGHYEQYF. CDR3 DNA: TGTGCCAGCAGCCACCGGACAGGGCACTACGAGCAGTACTTC.

This chain links TRBV4-1 with TRBJ1-1; no clear D gene. The CDR3 is 15 amino acids. The germline CDR1 and CDR2 sequences are MGHRA and YSYEKL. V was clipped by 0 bases and J by 10 bases, with 18 bases between them. CDR3 in amino acids: CASSQDSSAEARAFF. The CDR3 coding sequence is TGCGCCAGCAGCCAAGATTCTAGTGCTGAGGCTAGAGCTTTCTTT.

The V call is TRBV4-1, the J call TRBJ2-3; 13 nucleotides match TRBD2. Germline assignment: CDR1 MGHRA and CDR2 YSYEKL. The CDR3 is 17 residues long. V trimming: 5 bases; J trimming: 2 bases; junction bases outside the gene matches: 7. The CDR3 sequence: CASSLRTSGGSTDTQYF. CDR3 bases: TGCGCCAGCAGCTTGCGGACTAGCGGGGGATCCACAGATACGCAGTATTTT.

J is TRBJ1-1 and V is TRBV5-1, with TRBD1 as a possible D gene (5 bases). Per germline, CDR1 SGHRS and CDR2 YFSETQ. The CDR3 totals 14 residues. Trimming removed 3 bases from V and 5 bases from J, with 14 bases in between. CDR3: CASSSGNRATEAFF. In DNA form, the CDR3 reads TGCGCCAGCAGCTCAGGGAATAGGGCGACTGAAGCTTTCTTT.

This clone was picked up one time. This chain connects TRBV6-5 to TRBJ2-5, with D perhaps matching TRBD2 (5 bases). Trimming shortened V by 4 bases and J by 2 bases, and 11 bases separated the two germline ends. The CDR3 has 14 residues. From germline, CDR1 is MNHEY and CDR2 SVGAGI. CDR3 in amino acids: CASSFGGPQETQYF. In nucleotides, the CDR3 is TGTGCCAGCAGTTTTGGAGGCCCGCAAGAGACCCAGTACTTC.

With regard to this clone: A read error may account for a junction end that differs from germline. The chain joins TRBV6-5 to TRBJ1-2; D possibly corresponds to TRBD1 (6 bases). The CDR3 has 14 residues. CDR1 is MNHEY and CDR2 is SVGAGI in the germline V gene. This chain's CDR3 is CASSYSGTLDGYPF. The CDR3 DNA is TGTGCCAGCAGTTACTCCGGGACACTTGATGGCTACCCCTTC.

The rearrangement links TRBV18 to TRBJ1-6; 8 bases fit TRBD1. CDR1 is KGHSH and CDR2 is LQKENI in the germline V gene. The CDR3 totals 15 residues. With V trimmed by 0 bases and J by 9 bases, 4 bases remained unmatched. The CDR3 nucleotides read TGTGCCAGCTCACCACCGACAGGGGAAGGTTCACCCCTCCACTTT. Amino acids: CASSPPTGEGSPLHF. The complete variable domain, with remaining parts taken from reference TRBV18 and TRBJ1-6, reads NAGVMQNPRHLVRRRGQEARLRCSPMKGHSHVYWYRQLPEEGLKFMVYLQKENIIDESGMPKERFSAEFPKEGPSILRIQQVVRGDSAAYFCASSPPTGEGSPLHFGNGTRLTVT.

The V gene is TRBV4-2, the J gene TRBJ2-1, with 7 bases aligning to TRBD1. The V segment lost 4 bases and the J segment 0 bases; nucleotides outside the gene matches: 9. This CDR3 has 17 amino acids. Germline CDR1 and CDR2: LGHNA and YNFKEQ. In DNA form, the CDR3 reads TGTGCCAGCAGCCTTAATACAGGGGTCAGCTCCTACAATGAGCAGTTCTTC. Amino acid sequence: CASSLNTGVSSYNEQFF.

The rearrangement links TRBV6-5 to TRBJ1-4; TRBD1 might be the D (6 bases). V was shortened by 0 bases and J by 8 bases, with 13 bases between the two germline ends. The CDR3 loop spans 15 amino acids. The V gene's germline CDR1 is MNHEY and CDR2 SVGAGI. The CDR3 loop reads CASSYSGASFEKLFF. In DNA, the CDR3 is TGTGCCAGCAGTTACTCGGGGGCTTCCTTCGAAAAACTGTTTTTT.

The rearrangement uses TRBV28 and TRBJ2-1; D might be TRBD2 (6 bases). V lost 5 bases, J lost 3 bases, and 17 bases lay in between. CDR1 MDHEN and CDR2 SYDVKM come from the germline V gene. This CDR3 contains 16 residues. CDR3 sequence: CASSLLQGGRYNEQFF. Here the CDR3 DNA reads TGTGCCAGCAGTCTCCTCCAGGGAGGTCGCTACAATGAGCAGTTCTTC.

The genes are TRBV5-1 and TRBJ2-2; 12 nucleotides line up with TRBD1. Germline values: CDR1 SGHRS, CDR2 YFSETQ. The CDR3 is made up of 16 amino acids. J gave up 6 bases and V 4 bases, and 7 bases lay outside the gene matches. The CDR3 reads CASSPQGQGASGELFF. Written as DNA, the CDR3 is TGCGCCAGCAGCCCTCAGGGACAGGGGGCGTCCGGGGAGCTGTTTTTT.

This clone was counted a few times. The rearrangement links TRBV10-1 to TRBJ1-1, with unresolved D. V shed 8 bases and J shed 5 bases, with 15 bases lying between them. The length of the CDR3 is 13 residues. Germline CDR1 and CDR2: WNHNN and SYGVQD (reference sequence). The CDR3 DNA is TGCGCCAGCTCAAGCAGCGGCGTGACTGAAGCTTTCTTT. This codes for CASSSSGVTEAFF.

In its sample, this clone was seen a few times. The rearrangement joins TRBV4-1 to TRBJ1-1; TRBD1 might be the D (5 bases). The V and J ends lost 4 bases and 1 base respectively, with 10 bases between them. Germline assignment: CDR1 MGHRA and CDR2 YSYEKL. The CDR3 extends over 14 amino acids. DNA for the CDR3: TGCGCCAGCAGCCCTAGGGGCGAGAACACTGAAGCTTTCTTT. It encodes CASSPRGENTEAFF.